This entry concerns a single T cell receptor (beta chain). The antigen is not known. Germline values: CDR1 MNHEY, CDR2 SMNVEV (reference sequence). The CDR3 consists of 14 residues. Losses at the gene ends were 6 bases for V and 2 bases for J; bases not matched to a gene: 6. Terminally differentiated effector memory CD45RA+ cells were excluded from the naive CD8 cells, which were CD45RO-negative and positively selected for CCR7. Each donor was a Caucasian adult residing in Nashville, Tennessee. These data originate in a study of shared clonotypes between healthy human individuals. As for the study in general: Three CD4 naive, three CD4 memory, two CD8 naive and one CD8 memory plate were used per donor. Overall study findings and caveats: Naive CD4 clonotypes overlapped across a handful of donors at roughly 5%.

Replicate PCRs run on sorted subsets employed roughly 180 ng DNA, approximately 30,000 T cell genomes. Assay used: immunoSEQ multiplex PCR; TCRdb lists only in-frame clones, some missing. The sample lists roughly 2.1 million clones, about 92% seen once, with 1.7% in the top ten. Sequenced sample: naive CD8+ T cells from PBMCs. This chain connects TRBV27 to TRBJ1-1; TRBD1 matches 7 bases. The TCR sequence derives from a young man in good health. Some clones in this sample may be carry-over from other donors' samples. The CDR3 reads CASSRRQGNTEAFF. The CDR3, as DNA: TGTGCCAGCAGCAGAAGACAGGGTAACACTGAAGCTTTCTTT.